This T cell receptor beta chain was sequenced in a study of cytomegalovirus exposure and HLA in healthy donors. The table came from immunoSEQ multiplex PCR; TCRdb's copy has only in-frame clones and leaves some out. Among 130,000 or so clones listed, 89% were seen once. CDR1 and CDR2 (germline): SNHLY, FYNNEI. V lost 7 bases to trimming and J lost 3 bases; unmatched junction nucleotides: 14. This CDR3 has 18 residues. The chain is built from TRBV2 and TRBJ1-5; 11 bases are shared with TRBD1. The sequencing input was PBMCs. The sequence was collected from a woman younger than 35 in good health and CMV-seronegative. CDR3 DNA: TGTGCCAGCACCGGGACAGGGGGAGGCAGCCCCATCAATCAGCCCCAGCATTTT. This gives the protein CASTGTGGGSPINQPQHF.